This TCR beta chain was sequenced during a study of blood T cell repertoires in COVID-19. Study summary: Researchers got acute and convalescent COVID-19 samples from the United States, Italy and Spain. PBMCs, B-cell-depleted T cells, or T cells provided the cDNA or gDNA that made up the material.

V lost 4 bases to trimming and J lost 3 bases; unmatched junction nucleotides: 11. This CDR3 has 17 amino acids. The V gene's germline CDR1 is SGHRS and CDR2 YFSETQ. In the study's own analysis: Researchers report that nucleated cell counts were estimated from reference gene primer amplification. The repertoire was sequenced with immunoSEQ multiplex PCR; TCRdb's copy has only in-frame clones and lacks some. V, J and clone size reflect that table, while D and trimming were determined from the DNA. The sample includes roughly 200,000 clones, around nine tenths of them seen just once. The sequence was collected from a man younger than 30 with active or convalescent COVID-19. What was sequenced was peripheral blood. The chain recombines TRBV5-1 with TRBJ2-3; 10 bases fit TRBD1. The CDR3 loop reads CASSASPGQGGTDTQYF. DNA for the CDR3: TGCGCCAGCAGCGCATCCCCCGGACAGGGGGGTACAGATACGCAGTATTTT.